This TCR beta chain was identified during a study of CD8+CD57+ T cells in acquired aplastic anemia. In its sample, this clonotype was seen many times. CDR1 is LGHNA and CDR2 is YSLEER in the germline V gene. Germline trimming cut 0 bases from V and 4 bases from J; bases unmatched to any gene: 14. The length of the CDR3 is 18 residues. According to the study, genomic DNA was the template for TCR beta VDJ and CDR3 profiling. Via MiXCR, TCRdb re-called the reads, giving one row per CDR3 protein. The table has around 200,000 distinct CDR3 sequences, 40% to 55% seen once; the top ten hold 8% to 10%. Before being chosen for sequencing, patients had shown CD8+CD57+ cell expansion by flow cytometry.

This sequence joins TRBV4-3 and TRBJ2-5; 7 nucleotides agree with TRBD2. This sequence was found in a human donor with aplastic anemia. The specimen was sorted CD4+, CD8+, or CD8+CD57+ T cells (not recorded which) from PBMCs. The CDR3 coding sequence is TGCGCCAGCAGCCAAGAATACTCCGCGGCGGGAGCGCGAGAGACCCAGTACTTC. Translation: CASSQEYSAAGARETQYF.